A single sample is the source of the 29 T cell receptor beta chains below, sequenced in a study of siplizumab effects on memory and regulatory T cells. Profiling relied on immunoSEQ multiplex PCR, and the TCRdb table lists in-frame clones only, not all of them. The table shows roughly 9,000 clones, with over 60% occurring only once. Input material: effector memory CD8+ T cells sorted from blood. The subset: unstimulated CD8+ effector memory T cells. The receptors shown here come from a human donor in good health.

This chain uses TRBV7-3 with TRBJ2-1, with 16 nucleotides matching TRBD2. The CDR3 extends over 18 amino acids. The V gene end was trimmed by 5 bases and the J gene end by 5 bases; junction bases not matched to a gene: 9. The germline V gene has CDR1 SGHTA and CDR2 FQGTGA. In DNA, the CDR3 is TGTGCCAGCAGCCCGGGACTAGCGGGAGGGGGGTTTGACAATGAGCAGTTCTTC. This sequence encodes CASSPGLAGGGFDNEQFF.

The chain employs TRBV7-9 and TRBJ2-1, with 9 bases aligning to TRBD2. Trimming at V came to 2 bases and at J to 5 bases, leaving 4 bases not matched to a gene. The V gene's germline CDR1 is SEHNR and CDR2 FQNEAQ (reference sequence). CDR3 length: 15 residues. CDR3 coding DNA: TGTGCCAGCAGCTTACTTGCTAGCGGGGACAATGAGCAGTTCTTC. The encoded protein is CASSLLASGDNEQFF.

The chain carries TRBV29-1 and TRBJ2-1, with D possibly being TRBD2 (6 bases). This CDR3 is 12 amino acids long. Germline CDR1 and CDR2: SQVTM and ANQGSEA. V was shortened by 5 bases and J by 9 bases, with 14 bases between the two germline ends. CDR3 in amino acids: CSVSLARGEQFF. In DNA form, the CDR3 reads TGCAGCGTTAGTCTAGCGAGGGGTGAGCAGTTCTTC.

The rearrangement uses TRBV9 and TRBJ2-1, with 9 bases aligning to TRBD2. Losses at the gene ends were 7 bases for V and 2 bases for J; bases not matched to a gene: 4. The germline gives CDR1 SGDLS, CDR2 YYNGEE. CDR3 length: 14 residues. The CDR3 spells CASHSGSPYNEQFF. The CDR3 coding sequence is TGTGCCAGCCATAGCGGGAGCCCCTACAATGAGCAGTTCTTC.

V is TRBV19 and J is TRBJ1-5; a possible D gene is TRBD1 (6 bases). V lost 3 bases and J lost 8, with 14 bases in between. From germline, CDR1 is LNHDA and CDR2 SQIVND (reference sequence). This CDR3 contains 14 residues. The CDR3 loop is CASSMFSRTEPQHF. The CDR3 nucleotides read TGTGCCAGTAGTATGTTTAGTCGGACAGAGCCCCAGCATTTT.

Details on this clone: At the DNA level, this CDR3 is encoded by other sequences in the same sample as well. The V gene is TRBV19, the J gene TRBJ1-1; a possible D gene is TRBD1 (5 bases). V lost 0 bases to trimming and J lost 4 bases, with 6 bases between them. CDR1 is LNHDA and CDR2 is SQIVND in the germline V gene (reference sequence). The CDR3 has 13 residues. The CDR3 DNA reads TGTGCCAGTAGTATAGATGGGGCCACTGAAGCTTTCTTT. Amino acid sequence: CASSIDGATEAFF.

The J gene is TRBJ1-1, the V gene TRBV19; D uncertain. The germline V and J ends were trimmed by 3 bases and 1 base, with 3 bases remaining between them. Germline CDR1 LNHDA, CDR2 SQIVND (reference sequence). This CDR3 contains 12 residues. The CDR3 sequence is CASSISNTEAFF. The CDR3 region has the DNA TGTGCCAGTAGTATCTCGAACACTGAAGCTTTCTTT.

The rearrangement joins TRBV12-5 to TRBJ2-3; unclear D gene. The CDR3 is 11 amino acids. The germline V gene has CDR1 LGHNT and CDR2 FRNRAP. Trimming cost V 8 bases and J 2 bases, with 5 bases left between them. This CDR3 is CASTPTDTQYF. In nucleotides, the CDR3 is TGTGCTAGTACCCCCACAGATACGCAGTATTTT.

This clone was found once. The chain has TRBV5-4 and TRBJ2-7; 7 nucleotides line up with TRBD2. V lost 2 bases to trimming and J lost 4 bases; unmatched junction nucleotides: 6. The CDR3 contains 14 residues. Germline-derived CDR1 and CDR2 are SGHNT and YYREEE (reference sequence). Here the CDR3 reads CASSFELAPYEQYF. The DNA of the CDR3 is TGTGCCAGCAGCTTTGAACTAGCGCCTTACGAGCAGTACTTC.

The chain has TRBV5-1 and TRBJ2-2; D is uncertain. Trimming left V 0 bases short and J 8 bases short, with 8 bases between. The CDR3 totals 13 residues. Germline values: CDR1 SGHRS, CDR2 YFSETQ. CDR3 coding DNA: TGCGCCAGCAGCTTGGTGTCCGCTGGGGAGCTGTTTTTT. This codes for CASSLVSAGELFF.

CDR3 protein: CAGGLADSSYNEQFF. The DNA of the CDR3 is TGTGCCGGCGGACTAGCCGATAGCTCCTACAATGAGCAGTTCTTC. The chain has TRBV30 and TRBJ2-1, with TRBD2 matching over 8 bases. The CDR3 is made up of 15 amino acids. CDR1 and CDR2 (germline): GTSNPN, SVGIG (reference sequence). The V gene end was trimmed by 8 bases and the J gene end by 0 bases; junction bases not matched to a gene: 9.

The genes are TRBV12-5 and TRBJ2-5; 7 positions agree with TRBD2. The CDR3 is made up of 13 amino acids. Per germline, CDR1 LGHNT and CDR2 FRNRAP. With 5 bases clipped from V and 9 bases from J, the junction kept 9 bases outside the gene matches. CDR3 sequence reads: CASGPGTIGAQYF. The CDR3 nucleotides are TGTGCTAGTGGTCCCGGGACTATTGGGGCCCAGTACTTC. Based on the CDR3 plus reference TRBV12-5 and TRBJ2-5, the full variable domain is DARVTQTPRHKVTEMGQEVTMRCQPILGHNTVFWYRQTMMQGLELLAYFRNRAPLDDSGMPKDRFSAEMPDATLATLKIQPSEPRDSAVYFCASGPGTIGAQYFGPGTRLLVL.

The rearrangement uses TRBV18 and TRBJ2-7, with D maybe TRBD1 (5 bases). The V gene's germline CDR1 is KGHSH and CDR2 LQKENI. This CDR3 is 14 amino acids long. The ends were cut back, 4 bases at V and 1 base at J, with 11 bases in the middle. The CDR3 nucleotides read TGTGCCAGCTCACGGCTGGGGCGATCCTACGAGCAGTACTTC. Translated: CASSRLGRSYEQYF.

J is TRBJ2-7 and V is TRBV2; D possibly corresponds to TRBD1 (6 bases). This CDR3 has 18 amino acids. V lost 7 bases and J lost 0, with 25 bases in between. Germline V CDR1 and CDR2: SNHLY, FYNNEI. CDR3 sequence: CASTMAQGGVYRSYEQYF. The CDR3 DNA sequence: TGTGCCAGCACCATGGCACAGGGTGGAGTATATCGCTCCTACGAGCAGTACTTC.

This clone was picked up one time. This rearrangement joins TRBV9 to TRBJ2-3; 10 bases line up with TRBD2. CDR3 length: 16 amino acids. From germline, CDR1 is SGDLS and CDR2 YYNGEE. With 3 bases clipped from V and 5 bases from J, the junction kept 9 bases outside the gene matches. As DNA, the CDR3 is TGTGCCAGCAGCGCCCAGCGGGGGGGCCGGGGAGATACGCAGTATTTT. This sequence encodes CASSAQRGGRGDTQYF.

The chain recombines TRBV9 with TRBJ2-5; TRBD2 is a possible D gene (5 bases). Looked up from germline, CDR1 is SGDLS and CDR2 is YYNGEE. This CDR3 region has 14 residues. V lost 4 bases to trimming and J lost 1 base, with 11 bases between them. Here the CDR3 reads CASSPWESQETQYF. In DNA, the CDR3 is TGTGCCAGCAGCCCGTGGGAGTCCCAAGAGACCCAGTACTTC.

The chain is built from TRBV4-1 and TRBJ1-3; D gene ambiguous. The CDR3 contains 16 residues. Germline assignment: CDR1 MGHRA and CDR2 YSYEKL. V gave up 1 base and J gave up 0 bases, with 10 bases separating them. CDR3 coding DNA: TGCGCCAGCAGCCAAGTAGAAGGAAACTCTGGAAACACCATATATTTT. Translation gives CASSQVEGNSGNTIYF.

The chain couples TRBV6-1 to TRBJ2-3; TRBD1 aligns across 7 bases. CDR1 and CDR2 from the germline V gene are MNHNS and SASEGT. Unmatched junction bases numbered 9, after V lost 2 bases and J lost 4 bases. The CDR3 extends over 16 amino acids. CDR3 region: CASSERNRGDADTQYF. For the CDR3, the DNA is TGTGCCAGCAGTGAAAGGAACAGGGGTGACGCAGATACGCAGTATTTT.

The chain couples TRBV7-9 to TRBJ1-2; D is undetermined. The V gene lost 5 bases and the J gene lost 7 bases, with 14 bases spanning the gap. The CDR3 is made up of 13 amino acids. CDR1 is SEHNR, CDR2 FQNEAQ, per germline (reference sequence). The CDR3 DNA reads as TGTGCCAGCAGCCGACCTCCCGACCCTGGCTACACCTTC. Translation gives CASSRPPDPGYTF. Full variable domain (missing parts from reference TRBV7-9 and TRBJ1-2): DTGVSQNPRHKITKRGQNVTFRCDPISEHNRLYWYRQTLGQGPEFLTYFQNEAQLEKSRLLSDRFSAERPKGSFSTLEIQRTEQGDSAMYLCASSRPPDPGYTFGSGTRLTVV.

There are a few counts of this clone. This sequence joins TRBV7-6 and TRBJ1-5; no reliable D call. The CDR3 is made up of 13 amino acids. V was trimmed by 4 bases and J by 3 bases, leaving 7 bases between them. The germline CDR1 and CDR2 sequences are SGHVS and FNYEAQ. CDR3 nucleotides: TGTGCCAGCAGCTCGGAGGTCAATCAGCCCCAGCATTTT. This translates into CASSSEVNQPQHF.

V usage is TRBV6-4 and J usage is TRBJ1-2; D possibly corresponds to TRBD1 (6 bases). This CDR3 region has 14 residues. Germline assignment: CDR1 MRHNA and CDR2 SNTAGT. V lost 0 bases and J lost 7, with 12 bases in between. Written as DNA, the CDR3 is TGTGCCAGCAGTGACTCCGCAGGGGCGGCTGGCTACACCTTC. Its protein product is CASSDSAGAAGYTF.

This clone was detected once. DNA for the CDR3: TGTGCCCTAAAACCTGGGACTAGCGACACAGATACGCAGTATTTT. Translated, it gives CALKPGTSDTDTQYF. The chain is built from TRBV10-3 and TRBJ2-3, with 10 bases that match TRBD2. Per the germline V gene, CDR1 is ENHRY and CDR2 is SYGVKD. V was pared by 11 bases and J by 2 bases, with 10 bases of the junction left unmatched. The CDR3 is 15 amino acids.

Comment on this clone: Germline is not matched at one junction end, which may reflect a read error. This chain joins TRBV7-2 and TRBJ2-5; 12 positions match TRBD2. The CDR3 contains 13 residues. The germline V gene encodes CDR1 SGHTA and CDR2 FQGNSA. The CDR3 is CASSYRLAGEVDF. Here the CDR3 DNA reads TGTGCCAGCAGCTACCGACTAGCGGGAGAAGTTGACTTC.

V gene TRBV29-1 combines with J gene TRBJ2-4, with a tentative D call TRBD1 (5 bases). CDR1 and CDR2 (germline): SQVTM, ANQGSEA. There are 17 residues in the CDR3. V was shortened by 0 bases and J by 0 bases, with 15 bases between the two germline ends. This CDR3 is CSVEDDRGLVAKNIQYF. The CDR3, as DNA: TGCAGCGTTGAAGATGATAGGGGCTTGGTAGCCAAAAACATTCAGTACTTC.

DNA for the CDR3: TGTGCCAGCAGTTACCTTGACGGTGTCGAGCAGTACTTC. Its protein product is CASSYLDGVEQYF. V is TRBV6-4 and J is TRBJ2-7, with D hard to call. Germline V gene sequence: CDR1 MRHNA, CDR2 SNTAGT. V was clipped by 5 bases and J by 6 bases, with 14 bases between them. The CDR3 has 13 amino acids.

The chain carries TRBV7-2 and TRBJ2-1; 12 positions match TRBD2. The CDR3 totals 15 residues. V gave up 6 bases and J gave up 8 bases; unmatched junction bases: 8. Germline loops: CDR1 SGHTA, CDR2 FQGNSA. CDR3 residues: CASRSSSGGVDEQFF. In nucleotides, the CDR3 is TGTGCCAGCAGGTCATCTAGCGGGGGGGTCGATGAGCAGTTCTTC.

This chain uses TRBV29-1 with TRBJ1-2; D remains unclear. The CDR3 is 13 amino acids. Deletions cut 3 bases from V and 4 bases from J, with 12 bases between. CDR1 is SQVTM, CDR2 ANQGSEA, per germline. The CDR3 DNA follows: TGCAGCGTTGACCAACTCGGAACCTATGGCTACACCTTC. Its protein product is CSVDQLGTYGYTF.

This clone counts as medium-sized. The same CDR3 also results from other DNA sequences found in this sample. V gene TRBV7-3 combines with J gene TRBJ1-1, with D maybe TRBD1 (5 bases). Germline V CDR1 and CDR2: SGHTA, FQGTGA. CDR3 length equals 14 residues. The ends were cut back, 2 bases at V and 1 base at J, with 8 bases in the middle. The CDR3 DNA sequence: TGTGCCAGCAGCTTACACCAGGGGAACACTGAAGCTTTCTTT. It encodes CASSLHQGNTEAFF.

V usage is TRBV6-1 and J usage is TRBJ2-5; D possibly corresponds to TRBD1 (6 bases). Germline V gene sequence: CDR1 MNHNS, CDR2 SASEGT. V was clipped by 1 base and J by 2 bases, with 11 bases between them. This CDR3 is 15 amino acids long. CDR3 coding DNA: TGTGCCAGCAGTGAAGTGGCAGGGGAACAAGAGACCCAGTACTTC. Protein sequence: CASSEVAGEQETQYF.